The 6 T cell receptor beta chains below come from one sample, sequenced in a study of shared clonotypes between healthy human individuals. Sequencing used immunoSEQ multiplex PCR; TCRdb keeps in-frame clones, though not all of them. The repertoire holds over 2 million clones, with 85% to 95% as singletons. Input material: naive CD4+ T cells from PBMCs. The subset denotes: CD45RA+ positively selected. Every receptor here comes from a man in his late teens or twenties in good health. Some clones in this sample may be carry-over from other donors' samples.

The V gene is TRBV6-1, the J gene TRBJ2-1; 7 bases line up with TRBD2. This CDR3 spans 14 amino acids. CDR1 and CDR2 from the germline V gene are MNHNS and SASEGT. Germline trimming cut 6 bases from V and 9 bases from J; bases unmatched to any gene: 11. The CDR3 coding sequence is TGTGCCAGCAGGAGGGAGGGAACATCGGTTGAGCAGTTCTTC. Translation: CASRREGTSVEQFF.

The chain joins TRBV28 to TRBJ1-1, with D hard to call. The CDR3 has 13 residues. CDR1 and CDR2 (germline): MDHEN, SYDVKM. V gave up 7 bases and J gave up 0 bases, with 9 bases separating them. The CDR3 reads CASIRDLNTEAFF. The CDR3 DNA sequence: TGTGCCAGCATCCGAGATCTGAACACTGAAGCTTTCTTT.

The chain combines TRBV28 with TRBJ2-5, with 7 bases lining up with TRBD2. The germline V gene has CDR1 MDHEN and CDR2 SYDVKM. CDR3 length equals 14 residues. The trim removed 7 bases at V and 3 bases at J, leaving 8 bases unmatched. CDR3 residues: CASTPGGGEETQYF. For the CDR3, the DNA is TGTGCCAGCACACCCGGGGGAGGGGAAGAGACCCAGTACTTC.

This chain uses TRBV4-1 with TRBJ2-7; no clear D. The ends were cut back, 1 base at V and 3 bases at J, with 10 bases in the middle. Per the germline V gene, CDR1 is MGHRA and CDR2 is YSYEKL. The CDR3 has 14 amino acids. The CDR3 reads CASSQALGDYEQYF. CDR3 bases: TGCGCCAGCAGCCAAGCCCTTGGAGACTACGAGCAGTACTTC.

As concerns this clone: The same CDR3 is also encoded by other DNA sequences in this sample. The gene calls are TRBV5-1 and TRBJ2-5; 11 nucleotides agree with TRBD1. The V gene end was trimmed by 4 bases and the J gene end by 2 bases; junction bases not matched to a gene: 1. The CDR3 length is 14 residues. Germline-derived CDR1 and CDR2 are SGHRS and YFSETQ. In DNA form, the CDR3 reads TGCGCCAGCAGCGGGACAGGGGGGCAAGAGACCCAGTACTTC. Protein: CASSGTGGQETQYF. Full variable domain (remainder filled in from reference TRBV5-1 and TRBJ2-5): KAGVTQTPRYLIKTRGQQVTLSCSPISGHRSVSWYQQTPGQGLQFLFEYFSETQRNKGNFPGRFSGRQFSNSRSEMNVSTLELGDSALYLCASSGTGGQETQYFGPGTRLLVL.

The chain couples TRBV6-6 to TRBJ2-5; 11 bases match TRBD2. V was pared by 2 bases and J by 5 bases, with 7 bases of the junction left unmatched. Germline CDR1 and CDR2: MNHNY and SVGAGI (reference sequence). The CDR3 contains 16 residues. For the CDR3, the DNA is TGTGCCAGCAGTTACGTTAGCGGGAGGGCCAGGGAGACCCAGTACTTC. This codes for CASSYVSGRARETQYF.